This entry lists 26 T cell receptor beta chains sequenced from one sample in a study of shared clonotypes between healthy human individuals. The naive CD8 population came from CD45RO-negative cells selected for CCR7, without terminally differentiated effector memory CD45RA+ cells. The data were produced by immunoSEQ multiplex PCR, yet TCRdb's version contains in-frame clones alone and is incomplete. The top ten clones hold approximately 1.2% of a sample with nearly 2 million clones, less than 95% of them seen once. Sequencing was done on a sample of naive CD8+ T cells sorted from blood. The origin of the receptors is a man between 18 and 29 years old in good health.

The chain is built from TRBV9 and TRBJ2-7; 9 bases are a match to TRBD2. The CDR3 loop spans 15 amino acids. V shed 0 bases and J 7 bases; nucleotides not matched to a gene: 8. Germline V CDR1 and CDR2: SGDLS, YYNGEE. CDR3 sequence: CASSVAAGGPLEQYF. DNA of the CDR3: TGTGCCAGCAGCGTAGCCGCGGGGGGGCCCTTGGAGCAGTACTTC.

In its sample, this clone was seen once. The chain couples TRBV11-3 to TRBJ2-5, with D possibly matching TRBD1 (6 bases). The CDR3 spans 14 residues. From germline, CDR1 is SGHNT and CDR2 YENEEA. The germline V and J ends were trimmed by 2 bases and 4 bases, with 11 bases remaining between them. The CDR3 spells CASSLTGSGETQYF. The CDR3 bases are TGTGCCAGCAGCTTAACAGGGTCTGGAGAGACCCAGTACTTC.

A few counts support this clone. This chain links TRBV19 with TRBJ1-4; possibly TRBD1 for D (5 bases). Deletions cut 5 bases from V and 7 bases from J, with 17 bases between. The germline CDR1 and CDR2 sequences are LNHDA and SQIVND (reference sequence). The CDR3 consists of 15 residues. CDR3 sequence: CASSATGSRAEKLFF. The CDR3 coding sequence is TGTGCCAGTAGTGCAACAGGAAGCCGGGCTGAAAAACTGTTTTTT.

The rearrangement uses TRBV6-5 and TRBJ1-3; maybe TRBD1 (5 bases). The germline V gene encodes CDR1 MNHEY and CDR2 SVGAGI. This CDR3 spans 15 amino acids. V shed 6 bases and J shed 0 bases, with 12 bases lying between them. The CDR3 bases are TGTGCCAGCAGACCCGACAGAAACTCTGGAAACACCATATATTTT. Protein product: CASRPDRNSGNTIYF.

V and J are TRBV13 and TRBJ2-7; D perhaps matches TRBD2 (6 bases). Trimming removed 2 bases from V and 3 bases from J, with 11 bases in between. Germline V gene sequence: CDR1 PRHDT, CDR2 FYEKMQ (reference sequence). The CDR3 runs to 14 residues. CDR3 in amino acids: CASSLPSAGYEQYF. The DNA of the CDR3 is TGTGCCAGCAGCTTACCTAGCGCGGGCTACGAGCAGTACTTC.

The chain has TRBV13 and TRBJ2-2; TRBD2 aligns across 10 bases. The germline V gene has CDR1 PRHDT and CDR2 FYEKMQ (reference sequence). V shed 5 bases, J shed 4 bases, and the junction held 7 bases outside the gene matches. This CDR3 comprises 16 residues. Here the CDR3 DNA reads TGTGCCAGCAGCATGAAGCGGGGGGGCTTCACCGGGGAGCTGTTTTTT. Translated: CASSMKRGGFTGELFF. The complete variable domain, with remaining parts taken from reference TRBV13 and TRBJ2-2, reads AAGVIQSPRHLIKEKRETATLKCYPIPRHDTVYWYQQGPGQDPQFLISFYEKMQSDKGSIPDRFSAQQFSDYHSELNMSSLELGDSALYFCASSMKRGGFTGELFFGEGSRLTVL.

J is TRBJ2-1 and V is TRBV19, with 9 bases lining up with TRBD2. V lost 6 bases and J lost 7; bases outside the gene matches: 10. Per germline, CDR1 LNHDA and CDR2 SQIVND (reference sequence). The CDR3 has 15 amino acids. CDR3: CASRGLAGGLNEQFF. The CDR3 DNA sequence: TGTGCCAGTAGGGGGCTGGCGGGGGGGCTGAATGAGCAGTTCTTC.

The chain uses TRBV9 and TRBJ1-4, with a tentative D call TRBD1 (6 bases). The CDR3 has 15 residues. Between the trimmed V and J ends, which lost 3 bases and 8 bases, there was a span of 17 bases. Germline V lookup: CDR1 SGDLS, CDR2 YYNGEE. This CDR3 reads CASSAPHREGEKLFF. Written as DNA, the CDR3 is TGTGCCAGCAGCGCCCCTCACAGGGAAGGCGAAAAACTGTTTTTT.

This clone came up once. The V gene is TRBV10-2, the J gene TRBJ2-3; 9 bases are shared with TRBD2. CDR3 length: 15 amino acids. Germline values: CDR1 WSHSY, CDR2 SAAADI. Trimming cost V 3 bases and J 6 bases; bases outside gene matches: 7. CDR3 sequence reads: CASSDLASGADTQYF. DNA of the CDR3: TGCGCCAGCAGTGACTTGGCTAGCGGGGCTGATACGCAGTATTTT.

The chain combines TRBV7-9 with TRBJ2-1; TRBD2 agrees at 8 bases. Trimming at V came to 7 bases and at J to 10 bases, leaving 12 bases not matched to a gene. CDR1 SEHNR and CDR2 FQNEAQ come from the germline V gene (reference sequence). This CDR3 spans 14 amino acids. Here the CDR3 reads CASTPGGAFREQFF. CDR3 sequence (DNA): TGTGCCAGCACCCCCGGGGGGGCATTTAGGGAGCAGTTCTTC.

The CDR3 is CASSLGDRNTEAFF. DNA for the CDR3: TGTGCCAGCAGCTTGGGGGACAGGAACACTGAAGCTTTCTTT. The gene calls are TRBV11-2 and TRBJ1-1, with 7 bases fitting TRBD1. This CDR3 has 14 residues. In germline, CDR1 is SGHAT, CDR2 FQNNGV. J gave up 1 base and V 3 bases, and 2 bases lay outside the gene matches.

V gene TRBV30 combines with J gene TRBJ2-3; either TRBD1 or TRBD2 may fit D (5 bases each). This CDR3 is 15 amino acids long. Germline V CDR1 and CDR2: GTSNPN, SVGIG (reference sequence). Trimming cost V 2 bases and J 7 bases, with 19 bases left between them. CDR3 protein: CAWSQGSWESNTQYF. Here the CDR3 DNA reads TGTGCCTGGAGTCAGGGAAGTTGGGAGTCAAATACGCAGTATTTT.

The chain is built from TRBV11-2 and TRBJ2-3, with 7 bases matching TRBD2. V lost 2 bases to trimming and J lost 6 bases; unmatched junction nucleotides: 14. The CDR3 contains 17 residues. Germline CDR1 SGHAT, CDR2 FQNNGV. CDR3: CASSLFGDGGRRDTQYF. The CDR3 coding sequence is TGTGCCAGCAGCTTATTTGGAGACGGGGGGAGAAGGGATACGCAGTATTTT. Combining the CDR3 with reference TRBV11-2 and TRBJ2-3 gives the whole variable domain EAGVAQSPRYKIIEKRQSVAFWCNPISGHATLYWYQQILGQGPKLLIQFQNNGVVDDSQLPKDRFSAERLKGVDSTLKIQPAKLEDSAVYLCASSLFGDGGRRDTQYFGPGTRLTVL.

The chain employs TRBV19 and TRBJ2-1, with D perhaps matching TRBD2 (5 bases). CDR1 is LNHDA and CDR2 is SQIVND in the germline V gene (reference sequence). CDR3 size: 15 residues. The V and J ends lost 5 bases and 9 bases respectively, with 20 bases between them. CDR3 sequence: CASSPRLGVSIEQFF. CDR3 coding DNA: TGTGCCAGTAGTCCCCGTCTGGGAGTAAGTATTGAGCAGTTCTTC.

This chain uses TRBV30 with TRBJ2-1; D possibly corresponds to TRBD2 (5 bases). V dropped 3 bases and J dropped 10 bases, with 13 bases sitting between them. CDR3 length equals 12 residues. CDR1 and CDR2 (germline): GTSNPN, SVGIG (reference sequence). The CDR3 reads CAWSDTSSEQFF. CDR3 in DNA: TGTGCCTGGAGCGATACTAGTAGCGAGCAGTTCTTC.

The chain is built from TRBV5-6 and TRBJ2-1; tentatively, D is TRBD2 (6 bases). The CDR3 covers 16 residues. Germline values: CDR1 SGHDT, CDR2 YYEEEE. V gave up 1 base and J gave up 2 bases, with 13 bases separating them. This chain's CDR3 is CASSLSSGDAYNEQFF. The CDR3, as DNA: TGTGCCAGCAGCTTGTCCTCGGGAGATGCCTACAATGAGCAGTTCTTC. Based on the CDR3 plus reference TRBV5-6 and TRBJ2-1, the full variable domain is DAGVTQSPTHLIKTRGQQVTLRCSPKSGHDTVSWYQQALGQGPQFIFQYYEEEERQRGNFPDRFSGHQFPNYSSELNVNALLLGDSALYLCASSLSSGDAYNEQFFGPGTRLTVL.

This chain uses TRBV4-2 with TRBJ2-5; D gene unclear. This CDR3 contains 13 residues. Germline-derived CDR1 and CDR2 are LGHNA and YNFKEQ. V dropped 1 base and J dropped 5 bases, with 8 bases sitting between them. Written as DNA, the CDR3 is TGTGCCAGCAGCCAAGGGTTCGATGAGACCCAGTACTTC. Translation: CASSQGFDETQYF.

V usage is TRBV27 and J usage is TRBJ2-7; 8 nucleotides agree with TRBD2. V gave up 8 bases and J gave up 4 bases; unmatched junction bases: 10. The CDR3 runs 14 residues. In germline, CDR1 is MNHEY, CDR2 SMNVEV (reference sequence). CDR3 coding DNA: TGTGCCAGCGGACTCAGCGGGAGCGGGTACGAGCAGTACTTC. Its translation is CASGLSGSGYEQYF.

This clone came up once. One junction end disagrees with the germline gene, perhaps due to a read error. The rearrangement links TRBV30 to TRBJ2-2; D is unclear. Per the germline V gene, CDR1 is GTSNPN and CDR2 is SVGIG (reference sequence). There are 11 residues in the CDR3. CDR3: CAWRVAGELFF. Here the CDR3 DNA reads TGTGCCTGGCGTGTTGCCGGGGAGCTGTTTTTT.

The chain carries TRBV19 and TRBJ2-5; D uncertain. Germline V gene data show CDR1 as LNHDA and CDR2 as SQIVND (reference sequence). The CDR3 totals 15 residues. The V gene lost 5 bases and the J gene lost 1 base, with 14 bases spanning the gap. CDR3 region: CASSGWTGLQETQYF. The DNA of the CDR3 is TGTGCCAGTAGTGGGTGGACCGGGCTCCAAGAGACCCAGTACTTC.

CDR3 nucleotides: TGTGCCAGCAGCTTAATTCACCCAAACTACGAGCAGTACTTC. This encodes CASSLIHPNYEQYF. The rearrangement uses TRBV7-2 and TRBJ2-7; D not resolved. This CDR3 contains 14 residues. V shed 2 bases and J shed 3 bases, with 11 bases lying between them. Germline lookup yields CDR1 SGHTA and CDR2 FQGNSA.

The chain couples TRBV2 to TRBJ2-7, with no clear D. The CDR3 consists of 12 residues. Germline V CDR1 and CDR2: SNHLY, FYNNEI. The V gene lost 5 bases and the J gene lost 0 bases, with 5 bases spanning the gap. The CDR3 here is CASSLRSYEQYF. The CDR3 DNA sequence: TGTGCCAGCAGTCTTCGCTCCTACGAGCAGTACTTC.

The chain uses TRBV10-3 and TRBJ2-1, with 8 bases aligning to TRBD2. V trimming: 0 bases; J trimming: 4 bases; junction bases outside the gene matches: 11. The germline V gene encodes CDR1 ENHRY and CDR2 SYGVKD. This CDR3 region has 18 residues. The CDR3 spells CAISESPGGGGLYNEQFF. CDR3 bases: TGTGCCATCAGTGAGTCGCCGGGAGGCGGGGGGCTATACAATGAGCAGTTCTTC.

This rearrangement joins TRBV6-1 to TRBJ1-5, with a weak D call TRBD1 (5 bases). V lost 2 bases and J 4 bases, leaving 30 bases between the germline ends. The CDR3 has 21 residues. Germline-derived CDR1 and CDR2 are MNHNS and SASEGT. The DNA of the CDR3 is TGTGCCAGCAGTGAAAGAGAAAGGGCAGGGCCCGTGGTGGTGGTTAATCAGCCCCAGCATTTT. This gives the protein CASSERERAGPVVVVNQPQHF.

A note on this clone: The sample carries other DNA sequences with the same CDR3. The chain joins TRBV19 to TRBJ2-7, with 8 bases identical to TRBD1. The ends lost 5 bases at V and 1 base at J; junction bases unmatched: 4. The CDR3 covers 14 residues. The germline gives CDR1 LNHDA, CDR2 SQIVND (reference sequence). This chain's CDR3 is CASSFGTGSYEQYF. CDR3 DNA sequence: TGTGCCAGTAGTTTCGGGACAGGTTCCTACGAGCAGTACTTC. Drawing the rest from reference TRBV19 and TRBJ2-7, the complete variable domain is DGGITQSPKYLFRKEGQNVTLSCEQNLNHDAMYWYRQDPGQGLRLIYYSQIVNDFQKGDIAEGYSVSREKKESFPLTVTSAQKNPTAFYLCASSFGTGSYEQYFGPGTRLTVT.

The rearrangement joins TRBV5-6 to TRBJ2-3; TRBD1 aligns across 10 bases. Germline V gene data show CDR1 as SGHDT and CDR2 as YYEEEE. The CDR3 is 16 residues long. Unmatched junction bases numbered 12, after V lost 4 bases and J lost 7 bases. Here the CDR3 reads CASSGREGQGLYTQYF. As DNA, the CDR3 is TGTGCCAGCAGCGGACGGGAGGGACAGGGGTTATATACGCAGTATTTT. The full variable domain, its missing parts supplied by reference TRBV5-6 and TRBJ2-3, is DAGVTQSPTHLIKTRGQQVTLRCSPKSGHDTVSWYQQALGQGPQFIFQYYEEEERQRGNFPDRFSGHQFPNYSSELNVNALLLGDSALYLCASSGREGQGLYTQYFGPGTRLTVL.